This is a list of T cell receptor beta chains from one sample in a study of neurological immune-mediated disorders. One entry per CDR3 protein results from TCRdb running MiXCR on the 5' RACE reads. Among some 57,000 distinct CDR3 sequences listed, more than 3% were seen once. The sequenced sample was PBMCs. The receptors here all came from a woman aged 55-69 years with multiple sclerosis. Both conserved end residues are part of each CDR3. The order of the fields is J gene, D gene, clone size, V gene, CDR3 DNA, CDR3 protein. A D gene is named only where the DNA matches it firmly. Rows may omit the clone size; those that give it use once, few, many or a size class.

J: TRBJ2-6
D: .
size: many
V: TRBV29-1
DNA: TGCAGCGTTGAGGGCTCTGGGGCCAACGTCCTGACTTTC
CDR3: CSVEGSGANVLTF

J: TRBJ2-7
D: TRBD1
size: many
V: TRBV5-6
DNA: TGTGCCAGCAGCTTGGGGACAGGAGGCGAGCAGTACTTC
CDR3: CASSLGTGGEQYF

J: TRBJ2-3
D: .
size: many
V: TRBV7-3
DNA: TGTGCCAGCAGCTTATTGGTCAGTTCGGACACGCAGTATTTT
CDR3: CASSLLVSSDTQYF

J: TRBJ2-5
D: TRBD1
size: few
V: TRBV6-2/TRBV6-3
DNA: TGTGCCAGCAGTTACTTAGGACAGGGCGGCATAGGGAGTGAGACCCAGTACTTC
CDR3: CASSYLGQGGIGSETQYF

J: TRBJ1-6
D: TRBD1
size: many
V: TRBV5-5
DNA: TGTGCCAGCAGCTTTTTCGCCGGACAGGGTAATTCACCCCTCCACTTT
CDR3: CASSFFAGQGNSPLHF

J: TRBJ2-7
D: .
size: many
V: TRBV6-5
DNA: TGTGCCAGCAGTTACGGGAGAACTACCTACGAGCAGTACTTC
CDR3: CASSYGRTTYEQYF

J: TRBJ2-1
D: TRBD1
size: many
V: TRBV20-1
DNA: TGCAGTGCTAGAGTTGGGACAGGGACTTACAATGAGCAGTTCTTC
CDR3: CSARVGTGTYNEQFF

J: TRBJ2-7
D: TRBD1
size: many
V: TRBV5-1
DNA: TGCGCCAGCAGCTTTGGACAGGCCCACGAGCAGTACTTC
CDR3: CASSFGQAHEQYF

J: TRBJ1-4
D: .
size: few
V: TRBV4-1
DNA: TGCGCCAGCCGGAGCAGGGGTGAAAAACTGTTTTTT
CDR3: CASRSRGEKLFF

J: TRBJ2-3
D: .
size: .
V: TRBV12-3/TRBV12-4
DNA: TGTGCCAGCAGTTTATGGGAAGGAGTGACAGATACGCAGTATTTT
CDR3: CASSLWEGVTDTQYF

J: TRBJ2-5
D: .
size: many
V: TRBV3-1
DNA: TGTGCCAGCAGCCAAGAAGTGGGTTTTGAGACCCAGTACTTC
CDR3: CASSQEVGFETQYF

J: TRBJ2-4
D: .
size: many
V: TRBV19
DNA: TGTGCCAGTAGCACCGGGCCTCCCCCGAACATTCAGTACTTC
CDR3: CASSTGPPPNIQYF

J: TRBJ2-7
D: .
size: few
V: TRBV7-2
DNA: TGTGCCAGCAGCTATGGCAGGTCCTACGAGCAGTACTTC
CDR3: CASSYGRSYEQYF

J: TRBJ1-1
D: .
size: many
V: TRBV15
DNA: TGTGCCACCAGCAGCACGCTAGCGGGGGCGAGGACTGAAGCTTTCTTT
CDR3: CATSSTLAGARTEAFF

J: TRBJ2-1
D: TRBD2
size: many
V: TRBV5-1
DNA: TGCGCCAGCAGCTGGGGACTAGCCGGCAGCTCCTACAATGAGCAGTTCTTC
CDR3: CASSWGLAGSSYNEQFF

J: TRBJ2-1
D: .
size: many
V: TRBV5-1
DNA: TGCGCCAGCAGCTTGCAGGCAGAGAACAATGAGCAGTTCTTC
CDR3: CASSLQAENNEQFF

J: TRBJ1-4
D: .
size: many
V: TRBV5-1
DNA: TGCGCCAGCAGCCCGCGGCCAACTAATGAAAAACTGTTTTTT
CDR3: CASSPRPTNEKLFF

J: TRBJ1-5
D: .
size: many
V: TRBV7-2
DNA: TGTGCCAGCAGCTTACAGGGGTCGGCCTCGTATAGCAATCAGCCCCAGCATTTT
CDR3: CASSLQGSASYSNQPQHF

J: TRBJ2-7
D: TRBD1
size: many
V: TRBV10-3
DNA: TGTGCCATCAGTAGTAAAACAAACAGGGGAAACGAGCAGTACTTC
CDR3: CAISSKTNRGNEQYF

J: TRBJ1-1
D: .
size: many
V: TRBV27
DNA: TGTGCCAGCTCCCCCTTGGGTGCAACTGAAGCTTTCTTT
CDR3: CASSPLGATEAFF

J: TRBJ1-1
D: .
size: many
V: TRBV20-1
DNA: TGCAGTGCTAGGGGGGGCCCCGCGAACACTGAAGCTTTCTTT
CDR3: CSARGGPANTEAFF

J: TRBJ1-1
D: .
size: many
V: TRBV4-2
DNA: TGTGCCAGCAGCCCTAAGGGTCCCGTGGGGAACACTGAAGCTTTCTTT
CDR3: CASSPKGPVGNTEAFF

J: TRBJ1-1
D: .
size: many
V: TRBV7-3
DNA: TGTGCCGGTTGGGGCGGTGAAGCTTTCTTT
CDR3: CAGWGGEAFF

J: TRBJ2-2
D: .
size: many
V: TRBV5-1
DNA: TGCGCCAGCAGCCTCGGGGGCCCTGGCACCGGGGAGCTGTTTTTT
CDR3: CASSLGGPGTGELFF

J: TRBJ1-4
D: .
size: many
V: TRBV3-1
DNA: TGTGCCAGCAGCCGCATGCAGGGTAGTAATGAAAAACTGTTTTTT
CDR3: CASSRMQGSNEKLFF

J: TRBJ2-2
D: .
size: many
V: TRBV5-1
DNA: TGCGCCAGCAGCTTGGGGGGATTCAACACCGGGGAGCTGTTTTTT
CDR3: CASSLGGFNTGELFF

J: TRBJ1-6
D: .
size: many
V: TRBV18
DNA: TGTGCCAGCTCACCACTCCCTTCGGTGGCCTATAATTCACCCCTCCACTTT
CDR3: CASSPLPSVAYNSPLHF

J: TRBJ2-7
D: TRBD1
size: medium-sized
V: TRBV4-2
DNA: TGTGCCAGCAGCCAAGATCCCGGGACAGGGGGCGACGAGCAGTACTTC
CDR3: CASSQDPGTGGDEQYF

J: TRBJ2-3
D: TRBD2
size: .
V: TRBV5-1
DNA: TGCGCCAGCAGCACGGGACTAGCGGAGACCCCCCGTTATTTT
CDR3: CASSTGLAETPRYF

J: TRBJ2-2
D: .
size: many
V: TRBV20-1
DNA: TGCAGTGCTAGTTTGACTAACACCGGGGAGCTGTTTTTT
CDR3: CSASLTNTGELFF

J: TRBJ2-5
D: TRBD2
size: many
V: TRBV4-1
DNA: TGCGCCAGCAGCCAAGTTTCCCAGCTAGCGGGAAGAGAGACCCAGTACTTC
CDR3: CASSQVSQLAGRETQYF

J: TRBJ1-5
D: .
size: many
V: TRBV28
DNA: TGTGCCAGCAGTATAAAGGGACTAGGGAAAAATCAGCCCCAGCATTTT
CDR3: CASSIKGLGKNQPQHF